This T cell receptor beta chain was obtained from a study of resident and recirculating memory T cells in vitiligo. Germline CDR1 and CDR2: MNHEY and SMNVEV (reference sequence). The V and J ends lost 2 bases and 3 bases respectively, with 8 bases between them. The CDR3 runs 14 residues. Libraries were prepared by immunoSEQ multiplex PCR; TCRdb keeps only in-frame clonotypes and omits some of them. Of 70,000 to 95,000 clones listed, roughly nine tenths are singletons. Stable patients also lacked confetti depigmentation, a sign of active vitiligo. No vitiligo treatment was given during the prior three months.

The chain links TRBV27 to TRBJ1-3; D is perhaps TRBD1 (5 bases). This clonotype was sampled from a male donor with vitiligo. Source material: blood. The CDR3 is CASSLTGYGNTIYF. As DNA, the CDR3 is TGTGCCAGCAGTTTAACAGGATATGGAAACACCATATATTTT.